This record concerns one TCR beta chain sequence. As yet, its antigen is unknown. CDR1 and CDR2 (germline): SGHDN, FVKESK. Trimming took off 0 bases at V and 6 bases at J, with 8 bases between the two ends. The CDR3 spans 13 residues. These data belong to a study of cytomegalovirus exposure and HLA in healthy donors. Study summary: An earlier analysis identified 120 million or so unique TCR beta sequences in about 179 million T cells. General observations from the study: Common viral pathogens were later found to be apparently linked to several of the most significant clusters.

Primers: 60 Vbeta forward and 13 Jbeta reverse. Only in-frame clones appear in the TCRdb table, and some are missing; sequencing was by immunoSEQ multiplex PCR. The sample data list roughly 100,000 clones. The V gene is TRBV14, the J gene TRBJ1-2; no firm D call. The TCR comes from a man aged 35 to 55 in good health and CMV-seronegative. Sequenced sample: PBMCs. Here the CDR3 reads CASSQDWRHGYTF. The CDR3 region has the DNA TGTGCCAGCAGCCAAGATTGGAGGCATGGCTACACCTTC.